This is a list of T cell receptor beta chains from one sample in a study of T cells in localized non-small cell lung cancer. Data came from immunoSEQ multiplex PCR; TCRdb stores just in-frame clones and leaves some out. The sample shows about 2,400 clones, 20% to 25% of them seen only once. Here the sequenced sample was normal lung tissue next to the tumor, taken before any cancer treatment. The receptor source for this set is a female donor with stage II lung adenocarcinoma. Each CDR3 is given with its conserved first and last residue.

j_gene | v_gene | CDR3aa
TRBJ1-5 | TRBV6-8 | CASTTQWGQPQHF
TRBJ2-6 | TRBV5-1 | CASSLAASGANVLTF
TRBJ2-3 | TRBV18 | CASSEAGAFADTQYF
TRBJ2-5 | TRBV11-3 | CASSLVKPGTGGEETQYF
TRBJ2-1 | TRBV11-3 | CASSKEGGLSGEQFF
TRBJ2-1 | TRBV18 | CASSPGQGDEQFF
TRBJ2-3 | TRBV11-3 | CASSTTSGGGDTQYF
TRBJ1-2 | TRBV30 | CAWDAWGRGYTF
TRBJ2-3 | TRBV10-2 | CASSDLTSGNTDTQYF
TRBJ1-1 | TRBV19 | CASSEDRANTEAFF
TRBJ1-6 | TRBV14 | CASSQGGRGHSPLHF
TRBJ2-3 | TRBV9 | CASSVFSGGDTDTQYF
TRBJ1-5 | TRBV11-3 | CASSPAAGGGQPQHF
TRBJ2-7 | TRBV7-2 | CASSLVSRGEQYF
TRBJ1-1 | TRBV6-7 | CASSLGTGAFF
TRBJ2-1 | TRBV4-1 | CASSQGLELSSYNEQFF
TRBJ1-2 | TRBV19 | CASSNSGTGAYGYTF
TRBJ1-2 | TRBV7-1 | CASSPDSNYGYTF
TRBJ2-3 | TRBV6-8 | CASSDSSGGTDTQYF
TRBJ1-4 | TRBV7-2 | CASSPLPTEKLFF
TRBJ2-1 | TRBV18 | CASSPDRRQDNEQFF
TRBJ1-6 | TRBV10-2 | CASSEHTQPGALHF
TRBJ1-2 | TRBV29-1 | CSTNRGGPPRHGYTF
TRBJ1-1 | TRBV11-3 | CASSTNRGRWTEAFF